What follows is one T cell receptor (beta chain) and its context. In its sample, this clone was seen many times. Its antigen remains unidentified. Per-base qualities were not stored, and no clone one base away is much larger. None of the patients had been given any treatment before thyroid surgery. The study retrospectively analysed patient clinical samples collected from about 2012 to 2018 using T-cell receptor beta sequencing. These data come from a study of metastatic and nonmetastatic thyroid tumors (dated by TCRdb to 2019 to 2021). Looking at the study overall: Repertoires from peripheral blood and from tumor or nodule tissue samples of malignant and benign thyroid patients were compared. On the study overall, not on this receptor specifically: In both blood and tumor samples, TCR beta diversity was reported to be significantly higher in malignant tumors than in benign nodules.

The library was made by PCR. Sequencing was carried out with an Illumina HiSeq 4000. High-throughput sequencing was used to profile the TCR beta-chain CDR3 region of each patient. The paper's processing steps were these. CDR3 differences across clinicopathological groups were used to build a classifier for discriminating distant-metastatic papillary thyroid cancer patients. Repertoire diversity was assessed with the Shannon index, and tumor-blood repertoire similarity with the Morisita-Horn index. TCRdb took the public reads, trimmed them with fastp at Q25, ran MiXCR for clone calling and kept in-frame beta chains. TCRdb's processing, not the authors', yielded these V and J calls. For this sample there are about 25,000 clones; more than 20% appear just once. The ten top clones hold 10% to 15% of the sample. Sequencing was performed on blood. The TCR was taken from a male donor with papillary thyroid cancer or a benign thyroid nodule (not recorded which). Some clones in this sample may be carry-over from other donors' samples.

In nucleotide form, the sequence is TGCAGTGCTAGAGATGGTGTAGTCACAAATCAGCCCCAGCATTTT. Its protein product is CSARDGVVTNQPQHF. This receptor chain uses TRBV20-1 and TRBJ1-5; no D segment can be confidently identified. CDR1 and CDR2, looked up from the germline V gene (reference sequence), are DFQATT and SNEGSKA. The CDR3 has 15 amino acids, counting the end cysteine and phenylalanine. Only the CDR3 portion is preserved as DNA: 45 bases, with reading frame beginning at the first base. V is shortened by 0 bases, J by 4 bases, and the region joining them spans 13 bases.